The clone carrying this T cell receptor beta chain showed up just a few times. Its target is not known. The entry originates in a study of T cells in Graves' hyperthyroidism and ophthalmopathy. Using around 10 ml of fresh peripheral blood, PBMCs were prepared. The CDR3 regions of TCR beta were amplified from RNA transcripts. The HTBI set primed first-round TCR CDR3 RT-PCR. TCRdb redid the calling of the multiplex PCR reads with MiXCR, one entry per CDR3 protein. The profile shows a few hundred thousand distinct CDR3 sequences, approximately 14% of them singletons. General observations from the study: Most thyroid clonotypes with frequency above 0.001 were detected in blood.

The J segment lost 2 bases and the V segment lost 6 bases, leaving 9 bases of the junction unmatched. This CDR3 has 15 amino acids. Germline assignment: CDR1 LGHNA and CDR2 YSLEER. This rearrangement joins TRBV4-3 to TRBJ2-7; 8 bases are shared with TRBD1. The sequenced material came from blood. This sequence was found in a woman in her late teens or twenties with Graves' hyperthyroidism that later progressed to Graves' ophthalmopathy. CDR3 residues: CASSFKDRAAYEQYF. CDR3 nucleotides: TGCGCCAGCAGTTTTAAGGACAGGGCGGCCTACGAGCAGTACTTC.